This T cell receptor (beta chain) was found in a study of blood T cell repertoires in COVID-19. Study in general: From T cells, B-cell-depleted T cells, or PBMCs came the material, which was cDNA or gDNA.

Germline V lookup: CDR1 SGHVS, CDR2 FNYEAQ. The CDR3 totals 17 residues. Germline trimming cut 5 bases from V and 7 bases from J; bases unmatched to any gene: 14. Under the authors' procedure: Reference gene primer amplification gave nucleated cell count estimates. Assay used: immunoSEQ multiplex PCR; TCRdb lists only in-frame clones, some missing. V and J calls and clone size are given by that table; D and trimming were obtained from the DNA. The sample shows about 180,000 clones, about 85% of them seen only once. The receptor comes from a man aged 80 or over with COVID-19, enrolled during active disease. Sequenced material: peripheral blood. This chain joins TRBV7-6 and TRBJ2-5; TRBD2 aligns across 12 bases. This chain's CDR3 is CASSRGLAGSHVPTQYF. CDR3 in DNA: TGTGCCAGCAGCCGCGGACTAGCGGGGTCCCACGTACCGACCCAGTACTTC.